One sample yielded the 22 T cell receptor beta chains listed below, sequenced in a study of T cells in Graves' hyperthyroidism and ophthalmopathy. TCR beta CDR3 regions were amplified from RNA. An initial round of RT-PCR targeting the TCR CDR3 relied on the HTBI primer set. TCRdb called the multiplex PCR reads again in MiXCR, with one record for every CDR3 protein. The table includes about 350,000 distinct CDR3 sequences, roughly 14% detected once. Sequences were obtained from blood. These receptor sequences come from a woman aged 25 to 45 with Graves' hyperthyroidism.

This clonotype has only a few counts. The CDR3 is CATSDLNQPQHF. The DNA of the CDR3 is TGTGCCACCAGTGATCTAAATCAGCCCCAGCATTTT. This chain uses TRBV24-1 with TRBJ1-5; D call uncertain. V was cut by 3 bases and J by 4 bases, with 3 bases left in between. Per the germline V gene, CDR1 is KGHDR and CDR2 is SFDVKD. CDR3 size: 12 residues.

This clonotype was detected many times. This sequence joins TRBV7-8 and TRBJ2-5, with 7 bases lining up with TRBD2. With V trimmed by 5 bases and J by 2 bases, 5 bases remained unmatched. Germline V gene data show CDR1 as SGHVS and CDR2 as FQNEAQ. The CDR3 is made up of 14 amino acids. CDR3 sequence reads: CASSPRTRQETQYF. The CDR3 bases are TGTGCCAGCAGCCCAAGGACTAGACAAGAGACCCAGTACTTC.

This clonotype has ten or more counts. The chain carries TRBV19 and TRBJ1-5; D gene unclear. Germline CDR1 LNHDA, CDR2 SQIVND (reference sequence). This CDR3 region has 14 residues. The V end was cut by 4 bases, the J end by 7 bases, with 14 bases between. CDR3 region: CASSNQRGWQPQHF. The DNA of the CDR3 is TGTGCCAGTAGTAATCAGCGAGGGTGGCAGCCCCAGCATTTT.

Only a few counts were recorded for this clonotype. The genes are TRBV28 and TRBJ2-5; 8 bases fit TRBD2. This CDR3 region has 14 residues. Per the germline V gene, CDR1 is MDHEN and CDR2 is SYDVKM. V lost 7 bases and J lost 5; bases outside the gene matches: 9. The CDR3 DNA is TGTGCCAGCATTCCAGCGGGAGAGTATGAGACCCAGTACTTC. Residues: CASIPAGEYETQYF.

This clonotype was picked up a small number of times. The chain couples TRBV5-1 to TRBJ2-1; a possible D gene is TRBD2 (5 bases). Trimming pared 1 base from V and 8 bases from J, leaving 16 bases between. CDR1 SGHRS and CDR2 YFSETQ come from the germline V gene. The CDR3 is made up of 15 amino acids. The CDR3: CASSLTGTSFDEQFF. DNA of the CDR3: TGCGCCAGCAGCTTGACGGGCACTAGTTTCGATGAGCAGTTCTTC. The full variable domain, completed using reference TRBV5-1 and TRBJ2-1, is KAGVTQTPRYLIKTRGQQVTLSCSPISGHRSVSWYQQTPGQGLQFLFEYFSETQRNKGNFPGRFSGRQFSNSRSEMNVSTLELGDSALYLCASSLTGTSFDEQFFGPGTRLTVL.

The chain combines TRBV30 with TRBJ2-1, with 8 bases matching TRBD2. With 2 bases clipped from V and 5 bases from J, the junction kept 14 bases outside the gene matches. The CDR3 has 17 amino acids. The germline CDR1 and CDR2 sequences are GTSNPN and SVGIG (reference sequence). The CDR3 DNA sequence: TGTGCCTGGAGTTCAAGGCCGGGGACTAGAGGTGACAATGAGCAGTTCTTC. Translating gives CAWSSRPGTRGDNEQFF. Complete variable domain (other parts from reference TRBV30 and TRBJ2-1): SQTIHQWPATLVQPVGSPLSLECTVEGTSNPNLYWYRQAAGRGLQLLFYSVGIGQISSEVPQNLSASRPQDRQFILSSKKLLLSDSGFYLCAWSSRPGTRGDNEQFFGPGTRLTVL.

The chain recombines TRBV29-1 with TRBJ1-1; D possibly corresponds to TRBD1 (6 bases). Germline loops: CDR1 SQVTM, CDR2 ANQGSEA. The CDR3 is made up of 10 amino acids. This CDR3 is CGGGETEAFF. The CDR3 DNA follows: TGCGGAGGGGGGGAGACTGAAGCTTTCTTT.

The chain recombines TRBV27 with TRBJ2-2, with TRBD1 as a possible D gene (6 bases). V was cut by 3 bases and J by 1 base, with 9 bases left in between. The CDR3 length is 15 residues. Germline loops: CDR1 MNHEY, CDR2 SMNVEV (reference sequence). CDR3 sequence reads: CASSLVQGNTGELFF. The CDR3 bases are TGTGCCAGCAGTTTGGTACAGGGGAACACCGGGGAGCTGTTTTTT.

This clonotype was detected only a few times. This chain links TRBV7-9 with TRBJ2-3; 7 nucleotides match TRBD2. This CDR3 has 15 residues. V shed 4 bases, J shed 0 bases, and the junction held 4 bases outside the gene matches. Germline V lookup: CDR1 SEHNR, CDR2 FQNEAQ (reference sequence). The CDR3 DNA is TGTGCCAGCAGCTCCTCTAGCGGCAGCACAGATACGCAGTATTTT. It encodes CASSSSSGSTDTQYF.

The V and J genes are TRBV5-1 and TRBJ2-3; D unclear. Trimming stripped 0 bases from V and 0 bases from J, with 11 bases between. Germline V CDR1 and CDR2: SGHRS, YFSETQ. The CDR3 is made up of 16 amino acids. The CDR3 is CASSLVLGSSTDTQYF. The CDR3 DNA sequence: TGCGCCAGCAGCTTGGTGTTGGGCAGTAGCACAGATACGCAGTATTTT.

This clonotype was counted many times. The chain uses TRBV12-3 or TRBV12-4 and TRBJ1-2; 8 bases fit TRBD1. The V and J ends lost 10 bases and 1 base, in that order; junction bases with no gene match: 11. The CDR3 covers 15 residues. This CDR3 is CATQPPTGVNYGYTF. The CDR3 coding sequence is TGTGCCACCCAGCCTCCGACAGGGGTTAACTATGGCTACACCTTC.

There are many counts of this clonotype. The V and J genes are TRBV11-2 and TRBJ2-1, with 11 positions matching TRBD2. The CDR3 has 15 residues. The V gene's germline CDR1 is SGHAT and CDR2 FQNNGV. V shed 1 base and J 4 bases; nucleotides not matched to a gene: 0. The CDR3, as DNA: TGTGCCAGCAGCTTAGGGACTAGCGGGTACAATGAGCAGTTCTTC. Translating gives CASSLGTSGYNEQFF.

This chain uses TRBV7-2 with TRBJ1-3; D is perhaps TRBD1 (5 bases). Trimming stripped 4 bases from V and 4 bases from J, with 17 bases between. The CDR3 is 16 residues long. Germline V CDR1 and CDR2: SGHTA, FQGNSA. The CDR3 coding sequence is TGTGCCAGCAGCTCCATCGGGGGGGGGAACGGAAACACCATATATTTT. It encodes CASSSIGGGNGNTIYF.

This chain links TRBV10-3 with TRBJ1-1; D is possibly TRBD1 (5 bases). This CDR3 is 13 amino acids long. Germline V gives CDR1 ENHRY, CDR2 SYGVKD. V lost 6 bases and J 0 bases, leaving 8 bases between the germline ends. The CDR3 DNA reads as TGTGCCATCAGCCAGGGTTTGAACACTGAAGCTTTCTTT. Translation: CAISQGLNTEAFF.

This clonotype has at least ten counts. This chain joins TRBV3-1 and TRBJ2-4; TRBD2 matches 8 bases. J was trimmed by 7 bases and V by 1 base; bases with no gene match: 3. Germline V gene data show CDR1 as LGHDT and CDR2 as YNNKEL (reference sequence). The CDR3 contains 14 residues. CDR3 sequence: CASSQGRGRNIQYF. CDR3 bases: TGTGCCAGCAGCCAAGGGCGCGGGAGGAACATTCAGTACTTC.

This clonotype was recorded at least ten times. The V and J genes are TRBV6-2 or TRBV6-3 and TRBJ2-7; D gene uncertain. The V gene lost 4 bases and the J gene lost 5 bases, with 18 bases spanning the gap. CDR3 length: 15 residues. From germline, CDR1 is MNHEY and CDR2 SVGEGT. Here the CDR3 reads CASSFLTRKDNEQYF. Written as DNA, the CDR3 is TGTGCCAGCAGTTTTCTGACCCGGAAGGATAACGAGCAGTACTTC.

This clonotype was counted at least ten times. This chain uses TRBV28 with TRBJ2-7; D may be TRBD2 (7 bases). The germline V gene has CDR1 MDHEN and CDR2 SYDVKM. Trimming took 7 bases from V and 2 from J, leaving 18 bases between them. This CDR3 region has 15 residues. This CDR3 reads CASTPSGGLTYEQYF. CDR3 in DNA: TGTGCCAGCACTCCCTCGGGGGGCCTCACCTACGAGCAGTACTTC.

This clonotype was found many times. The chain uses TRBV28 and TRBJ2-7; 16 nucleotides match TRBD2. The CDR3 sequence is 15 residues long. CDR1 is MDHEN and CDR2 is SYDVKM in the germline V gene. V lost 7 bases to trimming and J lost 7 bases; unmatched junction nucleotides: 7. The CDR3 region is CASTGLAGGPWEQYF. CDR3 in DNA: TGTGCCAGCACGGGACTAGCGGGAGGGCCCTGGGAGCAGTACTTC.

The table lists this clonotype with a few counts. This sequence joins TRBV18 and TRBJ1-4, with no clear D. The CDR3 totals 16 residues. V gave up 3 bases and J gave up 0 bases, with 11 bases separating them. Germline V gene data show CDR1 as KGHSH and CDR2 as LQKENI. The CDR3 coding sequence is TGTGCCAGCTCACCGGGCAGGCCATCAACTAATGAAAAACTGTTTTTT. Translating gives CASSPGRPSTNEKLFF.

This clonotype was observed a handful of times. Being one base from a much bigger clone, this may be a read error. This sequence joins TRBV20-1 and TRBJ2-5; 11 nucleotides align to TRBD2. In germline, CDR1 is DFQATT, CDR2 SNEGSKA (reference sequence). This CDR3 region has 16 residues. The ends lost 0 bases at V and 5 bases at J; junction bases unmatched: 8. CDR3 region: CSAREEASGRRETQYF. The CDR3 coding sequence is TGCAGTGCTAGAGAGGAGGCTAGCGGGAGGAGGGAGACCCAGTACTTC.

This chain connects TRBV28 to TRBJ2-5; D call uncertain. The CDR3 is 13 residues long. V was pared by 5 bases and J by 8 bases, with 15 bases between. Germline V gives CDR1 MDHEN, CDR2 SYDVKM. CDR3 protein: CASSKILTRTQYF. In DNA form, the CDR3 reads TGTGCCAGCAGTAAAATACTGACGCGTACCCAGTACTTC. Full variable domain (missing parts from reference TRBV28 and TRBJ2-5): DVKVTQSSRYLVKRTGEKVFLECVQDMDHENMFWYRQDPGLGLRLIYFSYDVKMKEKGDIPEGYSVSREKKERFSLILESASTNQTSMYLCASSKILTRTQYFGPGTRLLVL.

This clonotype was seen ten or more times. The chain has TRBV2 and TRBJ1-1; no clear D. The CDR3 consists of 13 residues. Trimming removed 5 bases at V and 4 bases at J, with 11 bases between. Germline V gene data show CDR1 as SNHLY and CDR2 as FYNNEI. This CDR3 reads CASSPQAGTEAFF. CDR3 coding DNA: TGTGCCAGCAGTCCTCAAGCAGGCACTGAAGCTTTCTTT.